This TCR beta chain was captured by sequencing in a study of cytomegalovirus exposure and HLA in healthy donors. Notes on the study in general: TCR beta chains associated with HLA were, in a later analysis, more clonally expanded than equally common others. Cytomegalovirus association was assigned to about 150 TCR beta chains. As a later analysis showed, a missense DCLRE1C variant was linked to trimming of TCR beta V- and J-genes.

Primers: 60 Vbeta forward and 13 Jbeta reverse. The table came from immunoSEQ multiplex PCR; TCRdb's copy has only in-frame clones and leaves some out. Of about 170,000 clones listed, roughly 76% are singletons. Of note for this clone: Antigen: not known.

Trimming stripped 0 bases from V and 5 bases from J, with 9 bases between. This CDR3 is 14 amino acids long. CDR1 SGHRS and CDR2 YFSETQ come from the germline V gene. The receptor's source is a woman between 18 and 29 years old in good health and CMV-seropositive. The sequenced sample consisted of PBMCs. This chain links TRBV5-1 with TRBJ2-1; D may be TRBD2 (5 bases). The CDR3, as DNA: TGCGCCAGCAGCTTGGATCTGGGAGACAATGAGCAGTTCTTC. It codes for CASSLDLGDNEQFF.